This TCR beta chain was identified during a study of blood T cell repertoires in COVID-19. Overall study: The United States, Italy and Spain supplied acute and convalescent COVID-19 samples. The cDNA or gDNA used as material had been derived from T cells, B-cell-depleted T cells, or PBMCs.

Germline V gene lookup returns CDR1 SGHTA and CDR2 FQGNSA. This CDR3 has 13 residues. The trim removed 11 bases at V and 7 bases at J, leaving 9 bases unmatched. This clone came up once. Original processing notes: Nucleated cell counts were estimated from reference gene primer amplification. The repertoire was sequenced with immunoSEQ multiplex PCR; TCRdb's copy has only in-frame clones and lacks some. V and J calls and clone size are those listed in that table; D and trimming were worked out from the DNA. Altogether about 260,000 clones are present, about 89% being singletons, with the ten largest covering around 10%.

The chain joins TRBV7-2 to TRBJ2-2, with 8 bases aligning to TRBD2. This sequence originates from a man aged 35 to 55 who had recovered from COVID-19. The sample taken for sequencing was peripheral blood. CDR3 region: CASSGGAVGELFF. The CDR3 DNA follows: TGTGCCTCCTCCGGGGGGGCCGTCGGGGAGCTGTTTTTT. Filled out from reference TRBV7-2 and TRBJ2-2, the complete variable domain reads GAGVSQSPSNKVTEKGKDVELRCDPISGHTALYWYRQSLGQGLEFLIYFQGNSAPDKSGLPSDRFSAERTGGSVSTLTIQRTQQEDSAVYLCASSGGAVGELFFGEGSRLTVL.